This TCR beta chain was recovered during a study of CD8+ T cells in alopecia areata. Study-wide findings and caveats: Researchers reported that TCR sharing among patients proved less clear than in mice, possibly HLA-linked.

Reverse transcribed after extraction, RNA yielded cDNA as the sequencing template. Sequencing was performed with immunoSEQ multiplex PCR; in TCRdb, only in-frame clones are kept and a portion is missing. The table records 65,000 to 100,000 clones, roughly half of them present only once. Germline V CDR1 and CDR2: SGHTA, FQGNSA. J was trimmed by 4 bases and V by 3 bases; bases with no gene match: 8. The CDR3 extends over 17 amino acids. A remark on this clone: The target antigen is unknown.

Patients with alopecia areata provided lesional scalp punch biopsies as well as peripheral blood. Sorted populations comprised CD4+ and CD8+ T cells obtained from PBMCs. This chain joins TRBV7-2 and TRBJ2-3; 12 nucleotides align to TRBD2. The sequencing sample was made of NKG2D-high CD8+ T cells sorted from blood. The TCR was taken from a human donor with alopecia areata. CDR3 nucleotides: TGTGCCAGCAGCTTCACCTTACTAGCGGGAGGTTCAGATACGCAGTATTTT. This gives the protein CASSFTLLAGGSDTQYF.